This TCR beta chain was obtained from a study of blood T cells in healthy people across ages (dated by TCRdb to between 2015 and 2016). Looking at the study overall: Template switching captured roughly one uniquely barcoded TCR beta cDNA molecule per two T cells in model experiments. To track age-related changes in TCR beta repertoire diversity, the study relied on deep sequencing normalized with unique cDNA molecular identifiers. Four age groups were formed from the donors: young (average approximately 15 years), middle-aged (approximately 41), aged (62) and long-lived (around 82). To avoid experimental bias, donors of different ages were spread randomly across the sequencing lanes. The study analyzed two additional independent replicas of 1 million unique cDNA reads from the same blood draw for two donors, one aged 18 to 30 and one aged 80 or older. Overall study outcomes, separate from this receptor: A strong correlation was found between observed TCR beta diversity and the percentage of naive T cells measured by flow cytometry. The CMV infection status of donors was not known, potentially confounding age-related changes in expanded clonotypes. Because profiling used bulk unsorted PBMCs, naive and antigen-experienced compartments could not be compared conclusively. As age increased, observed TCR beta diversity per million T cells dropped in a roughly linear way, and a significant reduction was already evident by age around 41. Compared with the aged group, the long-lived group had more naive CD4+ T cells, fewer expanded clones and increased TCR diversity, a pattern suggesting age selection. Estimates of total diversity based on one million sequenced T cells were regarded as lower bounds and as underestimates.

This clonotype showed up just once. The clone's antigen remains unknown. The input lacks base qualities; no much larger clone sits a single base away. The approximately 41 donors, aged about 6 to 100 years, were systemically healthy Caucasian individuals from Russia. Each donor gave roughly 9 milliliters of peripheral blood, drawn into EDTA-treated Vacutainer tubes. Ficoll-Paque density-gradient centrifugation was used to isolate PBMCs, with at least 6.5 million per sample. Trizol reagent was used to extract total RNA from PBMCs, with at least 5.5 micrograms per sample. For every donor, flow cytometry on a PBMC aliquot measured the percentage of naive CD45RAhigh/CD27high T cells. The protocol used for the library was 5' RACE. Sequencing was carried out with an Illumina HiSeq 2500. A second PCR of roughly 6 to 12 cycles was run with a J-beta primer mix and a sample-barcoded 5' primer. A template-switch 5' adaptor carrying 12 random nucleotides introduced a unique molecular identifier onto each TCR beta cDNA molecule. At least 3 million CDR3-containing paired-end reads were obtained from each sample. First-strand cDNA was synthesized from all RNA with the Mint cDNA synthesis kit, primed by a TRBC-specific oligonucleotide. Following uracil-DNA glycosylase treatment, a first 18-cycle PCR with universal primers M1SS and BC2_uni_R was performed on all cDNA. The paper's data handling went like this. For normalization, 1 million high-quality reads, each with a distinct molecular identifier, were randomly selected from each sample. Reads with shared molecular identifiers were discarded instead of being binned into consensus sequences. CDR3 identification, clonotype clustering and error correction used MiTCR with a Q25 quality threshold and the strictest error-elimination algorithm. A nonparametric unseen species model using Euler transformation provided a lower-bound estimate of total TCR beta diversity. TCRdb redid the processing of the public reads, applying fastp at Q25 and MiXCR, and retained in-frame beta chains. All rows with the same CDR3 protein become a single entry with the most common DNA and genes. These V and J calls are TCRdb output, not the study's own analysis. The sample table records over a million distinct CDR3 sequences; 35% to 55% of these occur just once. 18% of the sample is taken by the ten largest.

The clonotype was recovered from a woman in her sixties in good health. Material: blood.

The CDR3 corresponds to CASSLLGGGGYNEQFF. The DNA sequence is given as TGTGCCAGCAGCTTACTTGGCGGGGGGGGCTACAATGAGCAGTTCTTC. In this chain, TRBV11-3 is recombined with TRBJ2-1, with TRBD2 matching 9 junction bases. Reading from cysteine to phenylalanine, the CDR3 counts 16 amino acids. Left in the record is the CDR3 DNA by itself, 48 bases read in frame from the first base. Relative to germline, V is missing 2 bases and J is missing 3 bases, with 5 bases of the junction outside any gene match. The germline V gene yields SGHNT for CDR1 and YENEEA for CDR2.